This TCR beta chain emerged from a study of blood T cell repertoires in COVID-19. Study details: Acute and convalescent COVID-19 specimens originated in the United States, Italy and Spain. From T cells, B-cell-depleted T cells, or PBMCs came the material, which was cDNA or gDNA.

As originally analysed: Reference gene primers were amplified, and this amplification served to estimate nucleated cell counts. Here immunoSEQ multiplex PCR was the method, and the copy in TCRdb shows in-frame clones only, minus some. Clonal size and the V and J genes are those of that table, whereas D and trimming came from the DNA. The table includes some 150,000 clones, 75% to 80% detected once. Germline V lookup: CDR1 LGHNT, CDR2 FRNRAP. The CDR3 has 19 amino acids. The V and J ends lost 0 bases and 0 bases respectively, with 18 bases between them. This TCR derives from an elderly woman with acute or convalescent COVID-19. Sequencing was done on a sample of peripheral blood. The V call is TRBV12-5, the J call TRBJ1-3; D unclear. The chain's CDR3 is CASGLVRGRGSYSGNTIYF. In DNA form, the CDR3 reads TGTGCTAGTGGTTTGGTACGGGGTCGTGGGTCCTACTCTGGAAACACCATATATTTT.